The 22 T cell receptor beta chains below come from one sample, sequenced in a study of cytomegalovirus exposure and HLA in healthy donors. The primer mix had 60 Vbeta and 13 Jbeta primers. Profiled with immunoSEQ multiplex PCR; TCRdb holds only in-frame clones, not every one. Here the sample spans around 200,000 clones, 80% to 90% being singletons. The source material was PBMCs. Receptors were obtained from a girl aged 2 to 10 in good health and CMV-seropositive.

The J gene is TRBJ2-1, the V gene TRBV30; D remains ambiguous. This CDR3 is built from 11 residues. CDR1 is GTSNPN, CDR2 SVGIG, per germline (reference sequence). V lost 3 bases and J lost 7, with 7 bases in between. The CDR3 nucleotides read TGTGCCTGGAGACTGAGGAATGAGCAGTTCTTC. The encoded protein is CAWRLRNEQFF.

The CDR3 sequence: CASSSGQFNTGELFF. The CDR3 DNA reads as TGCGCCAGCAGCTCCGGACAGTTTAACACCGGGGAGCTGTTTTTT. This chain links TRBV4-1 with TRBJ2-2, with D possibly being TRBD1 (6 bases). Trimming removed 5 bases from V and 2 bases from J, with 12 bases in between. The CDR3 covers 15 residues. CDR1 and CDR2 (germline): MGHRA, YSYEKL.

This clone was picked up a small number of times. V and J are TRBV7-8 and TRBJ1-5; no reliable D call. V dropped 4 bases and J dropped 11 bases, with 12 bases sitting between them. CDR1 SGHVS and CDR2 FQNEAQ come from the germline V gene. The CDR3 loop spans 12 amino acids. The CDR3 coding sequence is TGTGCCAGCAGCTCGGCTGCGGGAGCCCAGCATTTT. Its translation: CASSSAAGAQHF.

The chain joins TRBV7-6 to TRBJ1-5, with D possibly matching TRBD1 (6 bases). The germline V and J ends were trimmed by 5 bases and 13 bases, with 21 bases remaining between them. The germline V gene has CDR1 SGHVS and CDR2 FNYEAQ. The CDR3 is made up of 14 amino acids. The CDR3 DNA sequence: TGTGCCAGCAGCCCGGCGCCTCTCAGGGGTTATCAGCATTTT. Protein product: CASSPAPLRGYQHF.

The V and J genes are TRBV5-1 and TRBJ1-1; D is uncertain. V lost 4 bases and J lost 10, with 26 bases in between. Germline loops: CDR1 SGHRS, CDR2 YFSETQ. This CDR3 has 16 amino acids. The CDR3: CASSPVAQIQETLAFF. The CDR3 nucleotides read TGCGCCAGCAGCCCAGTTGCCCAGATCCAGGAAACCCTAGCTTTCTTT.

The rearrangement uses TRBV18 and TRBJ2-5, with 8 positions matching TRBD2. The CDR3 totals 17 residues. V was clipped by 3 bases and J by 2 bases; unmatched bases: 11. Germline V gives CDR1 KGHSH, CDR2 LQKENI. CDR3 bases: TGTGCCAGCTCACCCCAAGGACTAGCTGCGACTCAAGAGACCCAGTACTTC. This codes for CASSPQGLAATQETQYF.

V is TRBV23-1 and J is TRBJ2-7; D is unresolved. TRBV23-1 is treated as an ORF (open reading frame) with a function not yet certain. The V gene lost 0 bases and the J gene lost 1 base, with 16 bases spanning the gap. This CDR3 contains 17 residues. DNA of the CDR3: TGCGCCAGCAGTCAATCGAATACCTTCCAGGTTTCCTACGAGCAGTACTTC. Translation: CASSQSNTFQVSYEQYF.

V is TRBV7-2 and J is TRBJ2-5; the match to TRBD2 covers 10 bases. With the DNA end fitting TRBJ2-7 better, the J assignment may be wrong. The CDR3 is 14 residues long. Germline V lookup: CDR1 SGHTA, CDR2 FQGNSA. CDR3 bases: TGTGCCAGCAGCTCTTCTAGCGGGGGCTACGAGCAGTACTTC. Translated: CASSSSSGGYEQYF.

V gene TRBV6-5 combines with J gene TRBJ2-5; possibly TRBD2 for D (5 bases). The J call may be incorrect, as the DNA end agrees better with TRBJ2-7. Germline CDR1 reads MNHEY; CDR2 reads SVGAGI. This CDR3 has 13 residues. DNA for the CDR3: TGTGCCAGCAGACGGGGTCCCTCCTACGAGCAGTACTTC. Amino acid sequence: CASRRGPSYEQYF.

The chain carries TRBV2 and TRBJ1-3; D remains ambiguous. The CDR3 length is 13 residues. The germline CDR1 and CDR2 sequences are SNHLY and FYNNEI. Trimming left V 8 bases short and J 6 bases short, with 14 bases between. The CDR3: CASLPRKENTIYF. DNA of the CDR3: TGTGCCAGCCTTCCGCGGAAGGAAAACACCATATATTTT.

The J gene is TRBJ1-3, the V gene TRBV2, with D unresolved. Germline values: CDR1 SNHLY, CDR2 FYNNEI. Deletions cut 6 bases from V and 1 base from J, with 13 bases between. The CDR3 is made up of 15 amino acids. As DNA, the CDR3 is TGTGCCAGCAGGAACAGTGTGTTTTCTGGAAACACCATATATTTT. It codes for CASRNSVFSGNTIYF.

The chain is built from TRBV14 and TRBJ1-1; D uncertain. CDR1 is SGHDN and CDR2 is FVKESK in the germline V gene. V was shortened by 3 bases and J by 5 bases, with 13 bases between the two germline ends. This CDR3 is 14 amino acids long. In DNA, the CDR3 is TGTGCCAGCAGCCAGGATCTCTGGAGGACTGAAGCTTTCTTT. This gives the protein CASSQDLWRTEAFF.

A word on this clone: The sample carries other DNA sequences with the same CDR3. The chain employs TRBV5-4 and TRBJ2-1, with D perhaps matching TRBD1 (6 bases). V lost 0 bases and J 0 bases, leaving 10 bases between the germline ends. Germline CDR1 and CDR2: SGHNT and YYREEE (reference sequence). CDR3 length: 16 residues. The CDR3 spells CASSLGGTSSYNEQFF. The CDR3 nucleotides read TGTGCCAGCAGCTTGGGGGGGACAAGCTCCTACAATGAGCAGTTCTTC.

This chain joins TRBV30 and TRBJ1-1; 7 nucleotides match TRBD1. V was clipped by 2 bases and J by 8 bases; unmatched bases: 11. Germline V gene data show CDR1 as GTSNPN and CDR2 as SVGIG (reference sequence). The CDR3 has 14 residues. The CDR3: CAWSLKGTEGEAFF. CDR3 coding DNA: TGTGCCTGGAGTCTGAAGGGGACAGAGGGCGAAGCTTTCTTT.

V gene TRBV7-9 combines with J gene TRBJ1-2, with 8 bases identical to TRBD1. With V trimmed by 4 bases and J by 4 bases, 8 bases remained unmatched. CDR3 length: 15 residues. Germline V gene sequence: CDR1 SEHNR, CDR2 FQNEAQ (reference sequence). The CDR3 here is CASSSSRGRIYGYTF. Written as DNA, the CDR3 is TGTGCCAGCAGCTCCTCCAGGGGGCGCATCTATGGCTACACCTTC.

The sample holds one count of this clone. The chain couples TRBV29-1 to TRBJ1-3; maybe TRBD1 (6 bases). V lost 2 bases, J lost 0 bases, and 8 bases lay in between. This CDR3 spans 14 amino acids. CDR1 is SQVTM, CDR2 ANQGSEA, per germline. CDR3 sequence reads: CSVEPTGSGNTIYF. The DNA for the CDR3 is TGCAGCGTTGAACCGACAGGCTCTGGAAACACCATATATTTT.

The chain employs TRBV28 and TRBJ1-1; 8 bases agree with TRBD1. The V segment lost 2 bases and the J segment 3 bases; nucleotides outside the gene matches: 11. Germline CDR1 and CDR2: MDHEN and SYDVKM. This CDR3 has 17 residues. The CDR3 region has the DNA TGTGCCAGCAGTTTAAGGGTTGCAGGGGGCGGACACACTGAAGCTTTCTTT. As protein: CASSLRVAGGGHTEAFF.

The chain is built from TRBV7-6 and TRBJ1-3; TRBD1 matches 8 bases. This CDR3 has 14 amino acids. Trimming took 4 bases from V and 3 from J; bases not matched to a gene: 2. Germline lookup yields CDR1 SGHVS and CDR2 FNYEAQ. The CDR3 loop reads CASSSGQGGNTIYF. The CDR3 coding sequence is TGTGCCAGCAGCTCCGGACAGGGTGGAAACACCATATATTTT.

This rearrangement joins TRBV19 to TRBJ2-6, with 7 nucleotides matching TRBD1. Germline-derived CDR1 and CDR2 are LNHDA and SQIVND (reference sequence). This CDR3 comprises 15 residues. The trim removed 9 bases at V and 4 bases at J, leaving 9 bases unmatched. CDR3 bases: TGTGCCAGCATTGACAGGGCGGCAGGGGCCAACGTCCTGACTTTC. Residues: CASIDRAAGANVLTF.

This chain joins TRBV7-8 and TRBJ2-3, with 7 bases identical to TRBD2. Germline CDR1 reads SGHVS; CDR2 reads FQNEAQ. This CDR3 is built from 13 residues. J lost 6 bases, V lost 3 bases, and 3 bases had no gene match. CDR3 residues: CASSFLGGDTQYF. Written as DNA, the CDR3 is TGTGCCAGCAGCTTTCTGGGGGGGGATACGCAGTATTTT.

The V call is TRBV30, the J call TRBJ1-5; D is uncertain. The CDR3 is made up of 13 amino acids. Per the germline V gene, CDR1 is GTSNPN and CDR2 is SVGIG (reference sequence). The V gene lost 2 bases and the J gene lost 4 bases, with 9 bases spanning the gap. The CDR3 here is CAWSSGTNQPQHF. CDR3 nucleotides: TGTGCCTGGAGTTCAGGTACAAATCAGCCCCAGCATTTT.

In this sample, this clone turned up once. The CDR3 DNA is TGTGCCAGCAGTTACGGTATGGAGGATACGCAGTATTTT. Its translation is CASSYGMEDTQYF. The chain uses TRBV25-1 and TRBJ2-3, with D uncertain. From germline, CDR1 is MGHDK and CDR2 SYGVNS. V was cut by 5 bases and J by 6 bases, with 12 bases left in between. The CDR3 consists of 13 residues.